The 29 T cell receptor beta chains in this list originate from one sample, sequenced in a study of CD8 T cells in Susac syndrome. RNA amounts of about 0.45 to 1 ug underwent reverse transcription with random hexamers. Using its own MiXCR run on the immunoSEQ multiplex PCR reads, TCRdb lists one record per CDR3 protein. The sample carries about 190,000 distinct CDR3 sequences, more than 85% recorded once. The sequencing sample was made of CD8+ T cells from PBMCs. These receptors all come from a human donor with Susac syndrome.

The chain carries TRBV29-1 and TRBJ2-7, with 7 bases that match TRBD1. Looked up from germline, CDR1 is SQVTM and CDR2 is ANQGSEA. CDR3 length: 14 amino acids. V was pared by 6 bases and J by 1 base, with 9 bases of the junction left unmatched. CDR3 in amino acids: CSVIPQTGSYEQYF. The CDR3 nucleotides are TGCAGCGTCATACCCCAGACAGGGTCCTACGAGCAGTACTTC.

The CDR3 DNA reads as TGCAGCGTTGAATCACTACCGCATACGCAGTATTTT. Translating it yields CSVESLPHTQYF. The chain is built from TRBV29-1 and TRBJ2-3; no definite D call. CDR1 SQVTM and CDR2 ANQGSEA come from the germline V gene. V shed 2 bases and J shed 7 bases, with 10 bases lying between them. CDR3 length equals 12 residues.

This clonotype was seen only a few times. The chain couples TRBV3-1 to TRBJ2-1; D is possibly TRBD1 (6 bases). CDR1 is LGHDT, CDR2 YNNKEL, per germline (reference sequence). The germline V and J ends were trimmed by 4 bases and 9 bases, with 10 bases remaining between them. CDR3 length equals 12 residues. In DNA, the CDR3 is TGTGCCAGCAGCCTCAGGGGCGGTGAGCAGTTCTTC. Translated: CASSLRGGEQFF.

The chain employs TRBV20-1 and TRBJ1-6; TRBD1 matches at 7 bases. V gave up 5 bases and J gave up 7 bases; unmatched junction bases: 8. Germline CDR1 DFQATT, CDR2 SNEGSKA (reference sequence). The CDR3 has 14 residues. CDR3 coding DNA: TGCAGTGCTTCGGGACAGACCTTAAATTCACCCCTCCACTTT. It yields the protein CSASGQTLNSPLHF.

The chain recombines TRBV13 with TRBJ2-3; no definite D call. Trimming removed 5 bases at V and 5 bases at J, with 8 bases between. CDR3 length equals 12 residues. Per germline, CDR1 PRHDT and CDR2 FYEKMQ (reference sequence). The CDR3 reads CASSLNQDTQYF. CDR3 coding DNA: TGTGCCAGCAGCCTCAATCAAGATACGCAGTATTTT.

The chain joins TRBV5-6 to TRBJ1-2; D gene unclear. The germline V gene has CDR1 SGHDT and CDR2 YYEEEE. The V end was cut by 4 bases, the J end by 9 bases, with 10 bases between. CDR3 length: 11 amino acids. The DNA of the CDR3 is TGTGCCAGCAGCGATCTAGAGCGCTACACCTTC. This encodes CASSDLERYTF. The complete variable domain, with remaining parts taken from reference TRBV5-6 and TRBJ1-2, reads DAGVTQSPTHLIKTRGQQVTLRCSPKSGHDTVSWYQQALGQGPQFIFQYYEEEERQRGNFPDRFSGHQFPNYSSELNVNALLLGDSALYLCASSDLERYTFGSGTRLTVV.

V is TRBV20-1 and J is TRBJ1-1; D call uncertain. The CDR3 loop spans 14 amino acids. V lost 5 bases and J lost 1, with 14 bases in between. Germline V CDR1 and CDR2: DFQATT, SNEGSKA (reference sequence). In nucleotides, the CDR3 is TGCAGTGCTCTTCCCCTGACGGAGAACACTGAAGCTTTCTTT. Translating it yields CSALPLTENTEAFF.

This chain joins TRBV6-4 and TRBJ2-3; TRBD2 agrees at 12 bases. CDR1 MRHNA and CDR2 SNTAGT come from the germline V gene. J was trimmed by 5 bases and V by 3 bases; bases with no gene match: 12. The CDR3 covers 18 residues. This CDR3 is CASSEASGRAGVIDTQYF. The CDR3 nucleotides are TGTGCCAGCAGTGAAGCTAGCGGGAGGGCCGGAGTCATAGATACGCAGTATTTT.

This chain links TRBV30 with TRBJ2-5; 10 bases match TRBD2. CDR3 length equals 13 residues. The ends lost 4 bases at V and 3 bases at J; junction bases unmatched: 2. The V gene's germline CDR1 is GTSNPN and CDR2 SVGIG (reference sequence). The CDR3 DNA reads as TGTGCCTGGAACGGACTAGCGGAAGAGACCCAGTACTTC. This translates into CAWNGLAEETQYF. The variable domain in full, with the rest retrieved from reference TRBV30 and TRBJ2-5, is SQTIHQWPATLVQPVGSPLSLECTVEGTSNPNLYWYRQAAGRGLQLLFYSVGIGQISSEVPQNLSASRPQDRQFILSSKKLLLSDSGFYLCAWNGLAEETQYFGPGTRLLVL.

The CDR3 sequence: CASSQLRGPYEQYF. The CDR3 DNA is TGCGCCAGCAGCCAATTAAGGGGTCCCTACGAGCAGTACTTC. The chain links TRBV4-1 to TRBJ2-7, with D perhaps TRBD1 (5 bases). CDR3 size: 14 residues. Germline loops: CDR1 MGHRA, CDR2 YSYEKL. The germline V and J ends were trimmed by 2 bases and 2 bases, with 10 bases remaining between them.

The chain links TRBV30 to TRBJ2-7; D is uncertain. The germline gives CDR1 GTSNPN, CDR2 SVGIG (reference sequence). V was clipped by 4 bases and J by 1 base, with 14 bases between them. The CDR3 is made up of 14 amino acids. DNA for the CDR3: TGTGCCTGGACCGTCACAGTCGGATCCTACGAGCAGTACTTC. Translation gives CAWTVTVGSYEQYF.

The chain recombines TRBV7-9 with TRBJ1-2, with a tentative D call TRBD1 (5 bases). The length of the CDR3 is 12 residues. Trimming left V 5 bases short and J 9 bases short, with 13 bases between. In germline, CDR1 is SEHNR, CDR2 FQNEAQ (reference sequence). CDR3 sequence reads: CASSGRTFRYTF. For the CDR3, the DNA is TGTGCCAGCAGCGGACGGACATTTCGCTACACCTTC.

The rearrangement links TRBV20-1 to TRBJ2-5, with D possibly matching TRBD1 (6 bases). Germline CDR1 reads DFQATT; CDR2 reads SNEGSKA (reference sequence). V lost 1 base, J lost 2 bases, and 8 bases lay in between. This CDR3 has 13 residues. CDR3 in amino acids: CSARVGQQETQYF. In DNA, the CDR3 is TGCAGTGCTAGAGTCGGACAGCAAGAGACCCAGTACTTC.

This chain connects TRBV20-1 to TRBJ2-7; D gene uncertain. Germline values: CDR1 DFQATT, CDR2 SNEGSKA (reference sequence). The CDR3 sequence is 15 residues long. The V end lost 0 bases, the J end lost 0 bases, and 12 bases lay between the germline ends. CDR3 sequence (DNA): TGCAGTGCTAGAGACTCGGACGGCAGCTCCTACGAGCAGTACTTC. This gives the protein CSARDSDGSSYEQYF.

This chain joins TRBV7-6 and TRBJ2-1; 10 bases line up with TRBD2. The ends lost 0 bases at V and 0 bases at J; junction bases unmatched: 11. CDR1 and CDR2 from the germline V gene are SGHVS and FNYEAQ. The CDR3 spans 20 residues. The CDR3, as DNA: TGTGCCAGCAGCTTAGCGCCGGGGCTAGCGGGGGCCTTCTCCTACAATGAGCAGTTCTTC. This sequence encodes CASSLAPGLAGAFSYNEQFF.

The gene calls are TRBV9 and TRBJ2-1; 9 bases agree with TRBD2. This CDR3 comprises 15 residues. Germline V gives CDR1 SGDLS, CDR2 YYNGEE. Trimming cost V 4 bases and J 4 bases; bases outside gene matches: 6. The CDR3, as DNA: TGTGCCAGCAGCCCAGAGACTAGCGGTTACAATGAGCAGTTCTTC. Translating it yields CASSPETSGYNEQFF.

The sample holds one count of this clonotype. The CDR3 region has the DNA TGTGCCAGCAGTCGGGACTGGATGAATGAGCAGTTCTTC. Translation: CASSRDWMNEQFF. The V call is TRBV12-3 or TRBV12-4, the J call TRBJ2-1; possibly TRBD2 for D (6 bases). The CDR3 totals 13 residues. Trimming shortened V by 5 bases and J by 7 bases, and 12 bases separated the two germline ends.

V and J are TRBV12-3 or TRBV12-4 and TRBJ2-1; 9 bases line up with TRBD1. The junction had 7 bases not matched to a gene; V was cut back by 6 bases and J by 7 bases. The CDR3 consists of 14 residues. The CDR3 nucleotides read TGTGCCAGCAGACTGGGACAGGGAGATAATGAGCAGTTCTTC. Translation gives CASRLGQGDNEQFF.

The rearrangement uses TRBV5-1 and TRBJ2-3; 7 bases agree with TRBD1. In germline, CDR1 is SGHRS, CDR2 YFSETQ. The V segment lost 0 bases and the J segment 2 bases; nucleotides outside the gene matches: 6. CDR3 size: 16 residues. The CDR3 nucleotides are TGCGCCAGCAGCTTGGAAGGGGGCATCCACACAGATACGCAGTATTTT. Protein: CASSLEGGIHTDTQYF.

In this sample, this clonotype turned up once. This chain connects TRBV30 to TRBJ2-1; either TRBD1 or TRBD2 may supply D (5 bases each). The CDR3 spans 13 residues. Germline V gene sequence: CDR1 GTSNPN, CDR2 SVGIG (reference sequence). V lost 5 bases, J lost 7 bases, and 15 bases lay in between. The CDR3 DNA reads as TGTGCCTGGTCCCCCTCGGGGCCGAATGAGCAGTTCTTC. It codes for CAWSPSGPNEQFF.

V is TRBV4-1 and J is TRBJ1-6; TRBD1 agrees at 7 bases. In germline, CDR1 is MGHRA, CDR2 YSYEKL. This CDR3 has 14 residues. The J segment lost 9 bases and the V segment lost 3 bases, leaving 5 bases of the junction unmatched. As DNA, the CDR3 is TGCGCCAGCAGCCAGACGTACAGGGGTTCACCCCTCCACTTT. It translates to CASSQTYRGSPLHF.

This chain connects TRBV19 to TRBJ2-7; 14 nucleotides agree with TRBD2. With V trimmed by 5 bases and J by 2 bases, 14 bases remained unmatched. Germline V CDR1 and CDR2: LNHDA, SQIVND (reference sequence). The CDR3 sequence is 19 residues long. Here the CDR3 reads CASSEGLAGVISPPYEQYF. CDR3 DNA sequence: TGTGCCAGTAGTGAGGGACTAGCGGGAGTCATTAGCCCACCCTACGAGCAGTACTTC.

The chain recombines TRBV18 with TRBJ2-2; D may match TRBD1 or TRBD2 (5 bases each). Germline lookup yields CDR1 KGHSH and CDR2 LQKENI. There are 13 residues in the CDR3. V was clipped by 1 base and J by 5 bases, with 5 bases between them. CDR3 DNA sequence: TGTGCCAGCTCACCACGGGGGACCGGGGAGCTGTTTTTT. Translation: CASSPRGTGELFF. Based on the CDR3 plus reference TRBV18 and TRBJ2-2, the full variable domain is NAGVMQNPRHLVRRRGQEARLRCSPMKGHSHVYWYRQLPEEGLKFMVYLQKENIIDESGMPKERFSAEFPKEGPSILRIQQVVRGDSAAYFCASSPRGTGELFFGEGSRLTVL.

The CDR3, as DNA: TGTGCCAGCAGTTTATATGGGCAGGCCCTATTAAAACTGTTTTTT. Encoded protein: CASSLYGQALLKLFF. This chain uses TRBV28 with TRBJ1-4; D unresolved. CDR1 MDHEN and CDR2 SYDVKM come from the germline V gene. V dropped 1 base and J dropped 10 bases, with 16 bases sitting between them. CDR3 length: 15 amino acids.

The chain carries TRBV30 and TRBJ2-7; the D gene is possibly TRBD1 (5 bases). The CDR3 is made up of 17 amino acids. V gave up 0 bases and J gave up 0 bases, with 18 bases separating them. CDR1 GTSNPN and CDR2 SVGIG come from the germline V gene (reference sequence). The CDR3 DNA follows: TGTGCCTGGAGTGTACCCCCGCCGACAGTCAGCTCCTACGAGCAGTACTTC. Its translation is CAWSVPPPTVSSYEQYF.

Written as DNA, the CDR3 is TGTGCCAGCACCCCACAACAGCGCACTGAAGCTTTCTTT. Its protein product is CASTPQQRTEAFF. This sequence joins TRBV12-3 or TRBV12-4 and TRBJ1-1; D is unclear. The CDR3 has 13 residues. Trimming pared 7 bases from V and 4 bases from J, leaving 13 bases between.

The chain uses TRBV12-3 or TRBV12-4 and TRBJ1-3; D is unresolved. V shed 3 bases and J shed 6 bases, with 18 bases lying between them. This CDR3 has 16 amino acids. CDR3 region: CASSFEGGSISNTIYF. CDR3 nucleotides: TGTGCCAGCAGTTTTGAGGGAGGCAGTATTTCAAACACCATATATTTT.

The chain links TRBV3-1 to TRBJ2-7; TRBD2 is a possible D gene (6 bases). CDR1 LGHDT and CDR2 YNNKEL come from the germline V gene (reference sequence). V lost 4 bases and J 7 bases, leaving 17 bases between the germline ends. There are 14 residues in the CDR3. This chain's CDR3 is CASSRAAGPGEQYF. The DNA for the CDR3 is TGTGCCAGCAGCCGAGCGGCGGGACCGGGAGAGCAGTACTTC.

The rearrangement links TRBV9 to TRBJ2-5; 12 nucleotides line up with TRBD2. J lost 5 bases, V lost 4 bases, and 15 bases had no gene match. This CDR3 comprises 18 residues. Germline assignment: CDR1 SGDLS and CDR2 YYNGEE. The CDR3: CASSPRTSGIYRGETQYF. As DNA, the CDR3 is TGTGCCAGCAGCCCTAGGACTAGCGGGATCTACAGAGGCGAGACCCAGTACTTC.